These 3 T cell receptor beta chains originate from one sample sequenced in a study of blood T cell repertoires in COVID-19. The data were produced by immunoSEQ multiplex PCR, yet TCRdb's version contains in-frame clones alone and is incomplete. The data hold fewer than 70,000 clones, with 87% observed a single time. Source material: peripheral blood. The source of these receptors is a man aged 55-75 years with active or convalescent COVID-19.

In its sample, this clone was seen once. The CDR3 loop reads CASSVVSASGISGELFF. CDR3 bases: TGTGCCAGCAGCGTAGTCTCGGCTAGCGGGATATCCGGGGAGCTGTTTTTT. This chain uses TRBV9 with TRBJ2-2; 9 bases align to TRBD2. The CDR3 totals 17 residues. The trim removed 0 bases at V and 6 bases at J, leaving 9 bases unmatched. Germline loops: CDR1 SGDLS, CDR2 YYNGEE.

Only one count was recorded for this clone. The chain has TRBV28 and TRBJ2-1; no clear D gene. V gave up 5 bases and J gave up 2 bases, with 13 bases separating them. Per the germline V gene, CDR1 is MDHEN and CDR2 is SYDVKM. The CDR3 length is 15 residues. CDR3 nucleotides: TGTGCCAGCAGTACCAGGCGAACTCCCTACAATGAGCAGTTCTTC. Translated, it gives CASSTRRTPYNEQFF.

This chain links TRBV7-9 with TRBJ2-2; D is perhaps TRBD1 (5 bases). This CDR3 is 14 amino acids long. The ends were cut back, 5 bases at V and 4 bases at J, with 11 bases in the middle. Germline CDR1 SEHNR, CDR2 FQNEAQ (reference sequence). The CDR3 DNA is TGTGCCAGCAGCCAGGGAAGGGGCACCGGGGAGCTGTTTTTT. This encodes CASSQGRGTGELFF.